One and the same sample provided the 5 T cell receptor beta chains below, sequenced in a study of T cells in Graves' hyperthyroidism and ophthalmopathy. Amplification yielded TCR beta CDR3 regions, with RNA transcripts as the source. Initially, a first-round RT-PCR of the TCR CDR3 employed the HTBI primer set. TCRdb processed the multiplex PCR reads anew with MiXCR; each CDR3 protein has one entry. The sample shows 600,000 to 700,000 distinct CDR3 sequences, just under 45% of them seen only once. The sequenced material came from peripheral blood or thyroid tissue (not recorded which). These receptors all stem from an adult man with Graves' disease, either hyperthyroidism or ophthalmopathy (not recorded which).

This clonotype has more than one count but fewer than ten. The gene calls are TRBV6-1 and TRBJ1-1; possible D gene TRBD1, 5 bases. The V gene's germline CDR1 is MNHNS and CDR2 SASEGT. V lost 5 bases to trimming and J lost 4 bases, with 17 bases between them. The CDR3 loop spans 15 amino acids. The CDR3 loop is CASSYSGRAGTEAFF. Here the CDR3 DNA reads TGTGCCAGCAGTTACTCGGGCAGGGCGGGCACTGAAGCTTTCTTT.

The rearrangement uses TRBV7-9 and TRBJ2-2; 10 bases map to TRBD1. Germline CDR1 and CDR2: SEHNR and FQNEAQ (reference sequence). The junction had 18 bases not matched to a gene; V was cut back by 5 bases and J by 0 bases. The length of the CDR3 is 21 residues. CDR3 in DNA: TGTGCCAGCAGCCCTACGCGCCGGGACAGGGGACTTTTCGCGAACACCGGGGAGCTGTTTTTT. Amino acids: CASSPTRRDRGLFANTGELFF.

There are many counts of this clonotype. This sequence joins TRBV20-1 and TRBJ1-3, with D perhaps matching TRBD1 (5 bases). Trimming shortened V by 4 bases and J by 7 bases, and 14 bases separated the two germline ends. Germline V gene lookup returns CDR1 DFQATT and CDR2 SNEGSKA (reference sequence). CDR3 length: 13 residues. Here the CDR3 DNA reads TGCAGTGCTATGAGGGGATCTCTTAACACCATATATTTT. The encoded protein is CSAMRGSLNTIYF.

This clonotype was seen at least ten times. The chain couples TRBV14 to TRBJ1-2; 8 positions match TRBD1. CDR1 and CDR2 (germline): SGHDN, FVKESK. The V and J ends lost 1 base and 7 bases, in that order; junction bases with no gene match: 5. This CDR3 is 14 amino acids long. The CDR3 sequence: CASSQGTGGVGYTF. DNA for the CDR3: TGTGCCAGCAGCCAAGGAACAGGGGGAGTTGGCTACACCTTC.

The chain recombines TRBV24-1 with TRBJ1-3; possible D gene TRBD1, 5 bases. V was shortened by 4 bases and J by 2 bases, with 20 bases between the two germline ends. CDR3 length: 18 amino acids. Per germline, CDR1 KGHDR and CDR2 SFDVKD. Here the CDR3 DNA reads TGTGCCACCAGTGACCCCGACAGTTACAGCTGGACTGGAAACACCATATATTTT. It encodes CATSDPDSYSWTGNTIYF.